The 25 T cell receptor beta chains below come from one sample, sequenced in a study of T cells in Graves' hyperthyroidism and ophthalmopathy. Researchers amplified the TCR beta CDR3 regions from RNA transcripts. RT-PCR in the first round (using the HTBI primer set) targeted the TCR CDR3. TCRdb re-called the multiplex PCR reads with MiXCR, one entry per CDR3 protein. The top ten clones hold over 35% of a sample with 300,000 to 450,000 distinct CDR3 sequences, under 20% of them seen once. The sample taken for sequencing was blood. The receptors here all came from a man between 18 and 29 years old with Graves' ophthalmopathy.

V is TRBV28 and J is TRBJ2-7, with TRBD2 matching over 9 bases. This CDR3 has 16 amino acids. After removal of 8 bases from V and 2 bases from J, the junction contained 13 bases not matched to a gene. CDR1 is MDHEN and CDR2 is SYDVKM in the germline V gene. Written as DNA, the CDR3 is TGTGCCAGCGTATCAAGGGCTAGCGGGAACCCCTACGAGCAGTACTTC. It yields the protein CASVSRASGNPYEQYF.

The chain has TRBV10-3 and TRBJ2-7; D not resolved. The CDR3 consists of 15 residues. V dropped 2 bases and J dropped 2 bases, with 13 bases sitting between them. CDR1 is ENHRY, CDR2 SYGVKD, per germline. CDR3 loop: CAISETAGSPYEQYF. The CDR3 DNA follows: TGTGCCATCAGTGAGACGGCCGGGTCTCCCTACGAGCAGTACTTC.

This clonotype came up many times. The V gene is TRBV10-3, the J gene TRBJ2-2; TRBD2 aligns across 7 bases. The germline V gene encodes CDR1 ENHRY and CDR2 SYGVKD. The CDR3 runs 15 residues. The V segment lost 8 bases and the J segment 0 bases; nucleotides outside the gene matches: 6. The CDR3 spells CAIRTGTTNTGELFF. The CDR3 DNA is TGTGCCATCCGAACCGGGACTACGAACACCGGGGAGCTGTTTTTT.

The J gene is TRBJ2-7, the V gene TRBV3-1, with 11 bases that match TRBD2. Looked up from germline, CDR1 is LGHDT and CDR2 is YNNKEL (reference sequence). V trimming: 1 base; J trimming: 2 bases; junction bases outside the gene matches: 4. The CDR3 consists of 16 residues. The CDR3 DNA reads TGTGCCAGCAGCCAAGCTTCTAGCGGGGGGACCTACGAGCAGTACTTC. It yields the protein CASSQASSGGTYEQYF.

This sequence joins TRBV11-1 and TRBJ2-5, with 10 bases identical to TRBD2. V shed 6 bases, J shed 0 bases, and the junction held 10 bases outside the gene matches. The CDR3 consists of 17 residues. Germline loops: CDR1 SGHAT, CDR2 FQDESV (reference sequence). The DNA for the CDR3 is TGTGCCAGCAGTCGGGACTCTAGCGGGGGCAACCAAGAGACCCAGTACTTC. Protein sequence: CASSRDSSGGNQETQYF. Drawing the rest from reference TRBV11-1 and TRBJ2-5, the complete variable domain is EAEVAQSPRYKITEKSQAVAFWCDPISGHATLYWYRQILGQGPELLVQFQDESVVDDSQLPKDRFSAERLKGVDSTLKIQPAELGDSAMYLCASSRDSSGGNQETQYFGPGTRLLVL.

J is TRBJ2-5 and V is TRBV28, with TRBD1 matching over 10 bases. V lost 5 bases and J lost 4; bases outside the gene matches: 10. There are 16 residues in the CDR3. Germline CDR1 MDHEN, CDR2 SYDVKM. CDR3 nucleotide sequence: TGTGCCAGCAGTCGCCCCGGGACAGGGGTTGGAGAGACCCAGTACTTC. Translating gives CASSRPGTGVGETQYF.

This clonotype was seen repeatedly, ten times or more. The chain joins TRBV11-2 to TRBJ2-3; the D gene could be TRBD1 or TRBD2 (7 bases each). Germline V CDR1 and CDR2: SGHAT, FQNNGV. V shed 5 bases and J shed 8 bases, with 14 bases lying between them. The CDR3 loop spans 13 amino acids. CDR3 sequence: CASSQTGEGTQYF. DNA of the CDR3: TGTGCCAGCAGCCAAACAGGGGAGGGTACGCAGTATTTT.

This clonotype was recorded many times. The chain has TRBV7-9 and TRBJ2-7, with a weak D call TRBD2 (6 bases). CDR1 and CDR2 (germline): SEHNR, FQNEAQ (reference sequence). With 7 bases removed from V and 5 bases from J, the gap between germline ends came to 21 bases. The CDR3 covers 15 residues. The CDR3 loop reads CASTPVGGNKNEQYF. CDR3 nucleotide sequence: TGTGCCAGCACCCCGGTCGGGGGTAACAAAAACGAGCAGTACTTC.

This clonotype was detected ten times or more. The CDR3 reads CASSQSPDQPQHF. For the CDR3, the DNA is TGTGCCAGCAGCCAATCTCCCGATCAGCCCCAGCATTTT. The chain couples TRBV3-1 to TRBJ1-5, with unresolved D. The V and J ends lost 2 bases and 5 bases respectively, with 7 bases between them. Germline V lookup: CDR1 LGHDT, CDR2 YNNKEL (reference sequence). The CDR3 sequence is 13 residues long.

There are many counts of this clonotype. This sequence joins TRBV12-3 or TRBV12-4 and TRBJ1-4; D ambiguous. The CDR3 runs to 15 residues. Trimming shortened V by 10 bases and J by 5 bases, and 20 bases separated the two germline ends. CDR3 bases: TGTGCCACCCAAATATCTTACAGCCAAAATGAAAAACTGTTTTTT. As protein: CATQISYSQNEKLFF.

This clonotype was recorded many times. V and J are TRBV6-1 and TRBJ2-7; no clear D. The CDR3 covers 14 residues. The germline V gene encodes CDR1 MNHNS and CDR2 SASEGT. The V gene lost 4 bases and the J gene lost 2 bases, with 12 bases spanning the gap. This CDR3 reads CASSVAEGPYEQYF. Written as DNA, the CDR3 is TGTGCCAGCAGTGTTGCAGAAGGACCCTACGAGCAGTACTTC.

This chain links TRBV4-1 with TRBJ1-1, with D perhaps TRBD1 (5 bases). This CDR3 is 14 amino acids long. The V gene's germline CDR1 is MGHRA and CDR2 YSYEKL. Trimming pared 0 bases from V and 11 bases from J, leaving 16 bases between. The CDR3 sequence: CASSQDGTTLDAFF. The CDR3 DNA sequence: TGCGCCAGCAGCCAAGATGGGACCACCCTTGACGCTTTCTTT.

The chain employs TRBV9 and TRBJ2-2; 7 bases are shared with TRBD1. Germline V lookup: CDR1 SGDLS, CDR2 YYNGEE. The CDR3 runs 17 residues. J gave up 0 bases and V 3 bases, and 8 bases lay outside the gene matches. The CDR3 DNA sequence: TGTGCCAGCAGCGCCTTATCAGGGGGAGCGAACACCGGGGAGCTGTTTTTT. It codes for CASSALSGGANTGELFF.

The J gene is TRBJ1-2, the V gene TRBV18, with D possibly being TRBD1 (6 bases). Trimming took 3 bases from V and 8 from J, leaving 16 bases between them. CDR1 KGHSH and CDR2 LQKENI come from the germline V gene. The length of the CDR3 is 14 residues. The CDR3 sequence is CASSPEQGGKGYTF. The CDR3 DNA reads TGTGCCAGCTCACCGGAACAGGGCGGAAAGGGCTACACCTTC.

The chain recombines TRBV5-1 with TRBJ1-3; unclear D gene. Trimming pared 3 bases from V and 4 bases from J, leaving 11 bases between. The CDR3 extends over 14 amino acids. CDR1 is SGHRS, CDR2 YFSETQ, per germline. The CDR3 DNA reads TGCGCCAGCAGCTCGTTCCCGAACGGAAACACCATATATTTT. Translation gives CASSSFPNGNTIYF. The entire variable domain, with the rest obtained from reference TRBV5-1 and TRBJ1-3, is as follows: KAGVTQTPRYLIKTRGQQVTLSCSPISGHRSVSWYQQTPGQGLQFLFEYFSETQRNKGNFPGRFSGRQFSNSRSEMNVSTLELGDSALYLCASSSFPNGNTIYFGEGSWLTVV.

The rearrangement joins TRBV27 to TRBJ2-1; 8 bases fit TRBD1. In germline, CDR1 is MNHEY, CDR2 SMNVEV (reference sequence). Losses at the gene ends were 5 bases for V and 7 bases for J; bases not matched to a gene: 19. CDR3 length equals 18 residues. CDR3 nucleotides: TGTGCCAGCAGTCGCCTGGTAGCCCGGACAGGGATAAGGAATGAGCAGTTCTTC. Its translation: CASSRLVARTGIRNEQFF.

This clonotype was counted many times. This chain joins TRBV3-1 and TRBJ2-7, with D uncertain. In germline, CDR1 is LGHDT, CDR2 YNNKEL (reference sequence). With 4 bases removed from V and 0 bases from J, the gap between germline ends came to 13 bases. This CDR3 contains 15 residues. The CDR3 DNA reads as TGTGCCAGCAGCCTTTTCCATGACGACTCCTACGAGCAGTACTTC. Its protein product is CASSLFHDDSYEQYF.

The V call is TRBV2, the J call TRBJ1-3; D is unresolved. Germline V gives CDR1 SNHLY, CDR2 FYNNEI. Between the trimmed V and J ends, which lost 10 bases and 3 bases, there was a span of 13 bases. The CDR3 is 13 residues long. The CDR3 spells CATLLQGGNTIYF. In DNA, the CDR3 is TGTGCCACCTTGTTGCAAGGTGGAAACACCATATATTTT.

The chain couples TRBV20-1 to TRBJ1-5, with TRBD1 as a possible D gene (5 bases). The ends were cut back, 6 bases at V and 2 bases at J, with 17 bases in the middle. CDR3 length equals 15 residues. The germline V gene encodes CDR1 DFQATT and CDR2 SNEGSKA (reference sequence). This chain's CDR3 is CSAANSRGGNQPQHF. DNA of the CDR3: TGCAGTGCCGCTAACTCGAGAGGGGGCAATCAGCCCCAGCATTTT.

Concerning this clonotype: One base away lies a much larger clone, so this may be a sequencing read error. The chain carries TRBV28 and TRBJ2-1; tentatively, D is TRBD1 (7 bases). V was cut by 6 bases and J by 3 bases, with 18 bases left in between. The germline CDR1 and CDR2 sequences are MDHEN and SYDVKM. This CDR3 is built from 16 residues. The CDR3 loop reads CASRSMRQGLYNEQFF. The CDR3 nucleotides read TGTGCCAGCAGGTCAATGAGACAGGGACTCTACAATGAGCAGTTCTTC. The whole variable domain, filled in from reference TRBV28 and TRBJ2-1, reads DVKVTQSSRYLVKRTGEKVFLECVQDMDHENMFWYRQDPGLGLRLIYFSYDVKMKEKGDIPEGYSVSREKKERFSLILESASTNQTSMYLCASRSMRQGLYNEQFFGPGTRLTVL.

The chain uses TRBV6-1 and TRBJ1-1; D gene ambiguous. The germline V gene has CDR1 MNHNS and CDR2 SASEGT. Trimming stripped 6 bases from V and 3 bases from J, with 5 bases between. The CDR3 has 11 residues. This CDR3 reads CASRGYTEAFF. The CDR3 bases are TGTGCCAGCAGGGGATACACTGAAGCTTTCTTT.

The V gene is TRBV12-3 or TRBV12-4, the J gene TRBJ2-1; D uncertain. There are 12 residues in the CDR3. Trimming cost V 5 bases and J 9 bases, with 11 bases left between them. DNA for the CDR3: TGTGCCAGCAGTCCCCCGATCTTTGAGCAGTTCTTC. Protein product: CASSPPIFEQFF.

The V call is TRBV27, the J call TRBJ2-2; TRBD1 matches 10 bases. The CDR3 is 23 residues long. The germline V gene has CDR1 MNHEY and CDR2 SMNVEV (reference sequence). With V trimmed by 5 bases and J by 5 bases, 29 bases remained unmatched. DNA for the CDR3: TGTGCCAGCAGTCTAAGGGCGTCGCAGGGGGCTGTCACCGGGACAGGGGTGACCGGGGAGCTGTTTTTT. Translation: CASSLRASQGAVTGTGVTGELFF.

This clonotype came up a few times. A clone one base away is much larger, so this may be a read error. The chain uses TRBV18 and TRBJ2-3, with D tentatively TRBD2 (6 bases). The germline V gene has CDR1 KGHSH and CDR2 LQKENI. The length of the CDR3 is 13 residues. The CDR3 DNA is TGTGTCAGCTCCCCGAACGGGGGAGATACGCAGTATTTT. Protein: CVSSPNGGDTQYF.

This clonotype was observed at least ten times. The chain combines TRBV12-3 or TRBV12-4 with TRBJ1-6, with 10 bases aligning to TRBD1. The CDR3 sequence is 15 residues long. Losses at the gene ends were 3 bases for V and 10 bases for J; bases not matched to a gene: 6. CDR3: CASSFSGTGDSPLHF. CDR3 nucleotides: TGTGCCAGCAGTTTCTCCGGGACAGGGGACTCACCCCTCCACTTT.